This section outlines one TCR beta chain sequence together with its context. This entry is derived from a study of shared clonotypes between healthy human individuals. Assay: immunoSEQ multiplex PCR; the TCRdb copy retains only in-frame clones and omits some. The sample lists over a million clones; about 80% were seen once. The receptor's source is a young man in good health. The source material was memory CD4+ T cells sorted from blood. Subset given: CD45RA-negative fraction.

CDR3 amino acids: CAIKGGGQGYEQYF. In DNA, the CDR3 is TGTGCCATCAAAGGTGGGGGGCAGGGCTACGAGCAGTACTTC. The V and J genes are TRBV10-3 and TRBJ2-7; D may correspond to TRBD1 or TRBD2 (6 bases each). The ends were cut back, 7 bases at V and 3 bases at J, with 16 bases in the middle. Germline lookup yields CDR1 ENHRY and CDR2 SYGVKD. CDR3 length: 14 amino acids.